This is a list of T cell receptor beta chains from one sample in a study of CD8 T cells in ankylosing spondylitis. TCRdb re-called the 5' RACE reads with MiXCR, one entry per CDR3 protein. The sample carries 200,000 or so distinct CDR3 sequences, over 10% recorded once. The sample comprised blood, either unsorted or a sorted T cell fraction (not recorded which). These receptors originate from a female donor with ankylosing spondylitis or in good health (not recorded which). The CDR3 runs from the conserved cysteine through the conserved F or W. The order of the fields is D gene, J gene, clone size, V gene, CDR3 DNA, CDR3 protein. The D gene is left open where the match is weak. Expanded clones are given a class, and other clones once, few, many or no size at all.

NA	TRBJ1-4	many	TRBV29-1	TGCAGCGTTGCTCAGGGAGGGTTTTGGGAAAAACTGTTTTTT	CSVAQGGFWEKLFF
NA	TRBJ2-4	NA	TRBV5-1	TGCGCCAGCAGCTCCGGACTCACCATAGCCAAAAACATTCAGTACTTC	CASSSGLTIAKNIQYF
NA	TRBJ2-1	many	TRBV9	TGTGCCAGCCTTGGGGACCGCCGCAATGAGCAGTTCTTC	CASLGDRRNEQFF
NA	TRBJ1-1	NA	TRBV7-2	TGTGCCAGCAGCTTAGGTCAAGGGCGTGTGAGAGCTTTCTTT	CASSLGQGRVRAFF
NA	TRBJ1-1	many	TRBV11-3	TGTGCCAGCAGCACCCCGCCAGGGAACACTGAAGCTTTCTTT	CASSTPPGNTEAFF
NA	TRBJ2-3	many	TRBV20-1	TGCAGTGTACCTATTACGGATACGCAGTATTTT	CSVPITDTQYF
NA	TRBJ2-1	many	TRBV6-2/TRBV6-3	TGTGCCAGCAGTTACGACCAGGGTTCCTACAATGAGCAGTTCTTC	CASSYDQGSYNEQFF
TRBD2	TRBJ2-7	NA	TRBV7-2	TGTGCCAGCAGCTTCTTAGCGGGAGTAACTTACGAGCAGTACTTC	CASSFLAGVTYEQYF
NA	TRBJ2-7	NA	TRBV7-3	TGTGCCAGCAGCTTAACGAGCGGGACAGCCTACGAGCAGTACTTC	CASSLTSGTAYEQYF
NA	TRBJ2-2	few	TRBV5-1	TGCGCCAGCAGCTCCTCGGGGGATCGCACCGGGGAGCTGTTTTTT	CASSSSGDRTGELFF
TRBD1	TRBJ1-6	once	TRBV30	TGTGCCTGGAGCGAGGGGGCCCGCAATACACCCCTCCACTTT	CAWSEGARNTPLHF
NA	TRBJ2-1	NA	TRBV30	TGTGCCTGGAGTCGGGACGCCCATGAGCAGCTCTTC	CAWSRDAHEQLF
TRBD1	TRBJ1-1	many	TRBV20-1	TGCAGTGCTAGGGGACAGTCACTGAACACTGAAGCTTTCTTT	CSARGQSLNTEAFF
NA	TRBJ1-1	many	TRBV20-1	TGCAGTGCTAAGGCCGACCGGGGGACTGAAGCTTTCTTT	CSAKADRGTEAFF
NA	TRBJ2-7	NA	TRBV12-3/TRBV12-4	TGTGCCAGCAGTTTTGGAGGGCAGGGTCCCTACGAGCAGTACTTC	CASSFGGQGPYEQYF
TRBD1	TRBJ2-3	NA	TRBV7-2	TGTGCCAGCAGCTACGGGGACAGGGCTGATACGCAGTATTTT	CASSYGDRADTQYF
TRBD1	TRBJ1-1	many	TRBV12-3/TRBV12-4	TGTGCCAGCAGATCGTACGCCTTCATTCACAGGGGCACTGAAGCTTTCTTT	CASRSYAFIHRGTEAFF
TRBD1	TRBJ2-5	NA	TRBV5-1	TGCGCCAGCGGCTTAGGACAGGGGGCGCAAGAGACCCAGTACTTC	CASGLGQGAQETQYF
NA	TRBJ2-7	NA	TRBV6-4	TGTGCCAGCAGTACCCGGGAAGGGTACGAGCAGTACTTC	CASSTREGYEQYF
NA	TRBJ2-5	NA	TRBV7-9	TGTGCCAGCAGCTTAATGGTCCAGGAGAAGACCCAGTACTTC	CASSLMVQEKTQYF
NA	TRBJ2-5	NA	TRBV20-1	TGCAGTGCTAGATCGGGGGCGGGAGCTGGGGAGACCCAGTACTTC	CSARSGAGAGETQYF
TRBD1	TRBJ2-5	many	TRBV29-1	TGCAGCGTCGACCGGACAGGGGACATCCAAGAGACCCAGTACTTC	CSVDRTGDIQETQYF
TRBD2	TRBJ2-5	few	TRBV5-1	TGCGCCAGCAGCTTCCGACTAGCGGGAGGCAGGGAGACCCAGTACTTC	CASSFRLAGGRETQYF
TRBD1	TRBJ1-4	many	TRBV11-2	TGTGCCAGCAGCTTCGGACAGGGGACTGAAAAACTGTTTTTT	CASSFGQGTEKLFF
NA	TRBJ2-7	NA	TRBV28	TGTGCCAGCAGTTTCACGGACATAGCCTCCTACGAGCAGTACTTC	CASSFTDIASYEQYF
TRBD1	TRBJ1-1	NA	TRBV30	TGTGCCTGGAACAGGGGGGCTCGAGCTTTCTTT	CAWNRGARAFF
TRBD1	TRBJ1-1	many	TRBV2	TGTGCCAGCAGTGGGGACAGCGCGAACACTGAAGCTTTCTTT	CASSGDSANTEAFF